The clone carrying this T cell receptor (beta chain) was observed a handful of times. The sample originates from a study of patients and donors after allogeneic stem cell transplantation. In TCRdb, the RT-PCR reads were re-called with MiXCR into one record per CDR3 protein. In the table there are more than 850,000 distinct CDR3 sequences, around 17% of which are singletons. The CDR3 length is 13 residues. V shed 5 bases, J shed 7 bases, and the junction held 8 bases outside the gene matches. The sequence derives from a human donor who was either an allogeneic HSCT recipient or a stem cell or donor lymphocyte infusion donor (not recorded which). It is not recorded whose cells these are; they may come from a transplant donor. The gene calls are TRBV12-3 or TRBV12-4 and TRBJ2-7; 7 nucleotides match TRBD1. Sequenced: blood, either unsorted or a sorted T cell fraction (not recorded which). The CDR3 region is CASSNRGLSEQYF. As DNA, the CDR3 is TGTGCCAGCAGTAATAGGGGGCTCTCTGAGCAGTACTTC.